The 14 T cell receptor beta chains below come from one sample, sequenced in a study of tumor and adjacent non-tumor tissue in lung cancer. The library came from three nested PCR rounds adapted from ARM-PCR protocols. TCRdb reprocessed the multiplex PCR reads via MiXCR and lists one record per CDR3 protein. Of 120,000 or so distinct CDR3 sequences detected, approximately 66% appear once; the ten largest clones hold more than 10%. The template was RNA from unsorted bulk tissue. Source material: lung tumor tissue. These receptors originate from a young man with non-small cell lung cancer.

As for this clonotype: One junction end disagrees with the germline gene, perhaps due to a read error. V is TRBV29-1 and J is TRBJ1-1; no clear D. CDR1 SQVTM and CDR2 ANQGSEA come from the germline V gene. The CDR3 totals 13 residues. CDR3 loop: CSGKGTGRTEAFF. In DNA, the CDR3 is TGTAGCGGCAAGGGAACGGGGAGGACTGAAGCTTTCTTT.

For this clonotype: One base away lies a much larger clone, so this may be a sequencing read error. The gene calls are TRBV4-2 and TRBJ1-4; TRBD1 might be the D (5 bases). Germline loops: CDR1 LGHNA, CDR2 YNFKEQ. CDR3 length: 14 amino acids. This CDR3 is CAGSQAGTNEKLFF. For the CDR3, the DNA is TGTGCCGGCAGCCAAGCAGGGACTAATGAAAAACTGTTTTTT.

A note on this clonotype: The conserved phenylalanine or tryptophan is not found at the CDR3 terminus, so this likely reflects a read error. The rearrangement links TRBV6-2 or TRBV6-3 to TRBJ1-1; tentatively, D is TRBD1 (6 bases). The germline V gene has CDR1 MNHEY and CDR2 SVGEGT. CDR3 length equals 14 residues. Trimming cost V 5 bases and J 1 base, with 11 bases left between them. CDR3 nucleotide sequence: TGTGCCAGCAGTAGGACAGAGTGGAACACTGAAGCTTTCTTA. This gives the protein CASSRTEWNTEAFL.

Comments on this clonotype: With a much larger clone just one base away, this may be a read error. This chain links TRBV14 with TRBJ2-1, with D tentatively TRBD2 (5 bases). CDR1 and CDR2 from the germline V gene are SGHDN and FVKESK. V was cut by 0 bases and J by 0 bases, with 24 bases left in between. The CDR3 loop spans 21 amino acids. The CDR3 nucleotides read TGTGCCAGCAGCCAAGAGCGCGGGCCCAATAGTTGTAGGAGCTCCTACAATGAGCAGTTCTTC. Translating gives CASSQERGPNSCRSSYNEQFF.

Regarding this clonotype: This may be a read error: a much more frequent sequence differs by one nucleotide. V is TRBV12-3 or TRBV12-4 and J is TRBJ2-7, with TRBD1 identical over 7 bases. There are 14 residues in the CDR3. The CDR3 protein is CASSLRQGVFRIHF. The DNA of the CDR3 is TGTGCCAGCAGTTTACGGCAGGGGGTTTTTCGTATCCACTTC.

Of note for this clonotype: This likely comes from a read error, as the CDR3 has no conserved phenylalanine or tryptophan at its end. The V and J genes are TRBV11-2 and TRBJ2-7, with D possibly matching TRBD2 (5 bases). Germline V lookup: CDR1 SGHAT, CDR2 FQNNGV. The CDR3 has 15 amino acids. V lost 5 bases and J 4 bases, leaving 18 bases between the germline ends. DNA for the CDR3: TGTGCCAGCAGCCTGACTAACGGGATTGTGTACGAGCAGTACATC. The encoded protein is CASSLTNGIVYEQYI.

The rearrangement links TRBV11-1 to TRBJ1-2; TRBD1 agrees at 7 bases. CDR3 length: 13 amino acids. After removal of 10 bases from V and 6 bases from J, the junction contained 11 bases not matched to a gene. Germline CDR1 reads SGHAT; CDR2 reads FQDESV (reference sequence). The CDR3 loop is CANIFRQGDGYTF. The CDR3 coding sequence is TGTGCCAACATCTTTCGACAGGGAGATGGCTACACCTTC.

Points on this clonotype: The CDR3 end shows no conserved phenylalanine or tryptophan, and so a read error is likely. The CDR3 sequence: CSASVGRYEQYS. CDR3 DNA sequence: TGCAGTGCTAGTGTCGGGCGGTACGAGCAGTACTCC. This rearrangement joins TRBV20-1 to TRBJ2-7, with D unclear. This CDR3 comprises 12 residues. The germline CDR1 and CDR2 sequences are DFQATT and SNEGSKA (reference sequence). V lost 3 bases and J 4 bases, leaving 10 bases between the germline ends.

A note on this clonotype: The junction departs from germline at one end; a sequencing error may be responsible. The chain uses TRBV11-1 and TRBJ2-3; TRBD2 matches at 8 bases. Germline lookup yields CDR1 SGHAT and CDR2 FQDESV (reference sequence). The CDR3 totals 16 residues. CDR3 sequence reads: CASNTGAGAATDTHYF. CDR3 nucleotides: TGTGCCAGCAACACGGGAGCGGGAGCAGCCACAGATACGCATTATTTT. Supplemented by reference TRBV11-1 and TRBJ2-3, the full variable domain reads EAEVAQSPRYKITEKSQAVAFWCDPISGHATLYWYRQILGQGPELLVQFQDESVVDDSQLPKDRFSAERLKGVDSTLKIQPAELGDSAMYLCASNTGAGAATDTHYFGPGTRLTVL.

As to this clonotype: Given a much more abundant clone one base away, this may be a read error. The final CDR3 position lacks the conserved phenylalanine or tryptophan, pointing to a likely read error. The genes are TRBV12-3 or TRBV12-4 and TRBJ1-2, with D hard to call. Trimming took 8 bases from V and 4 from J, leaving 17 bases between them. There are 14 residues in the CDR3. In DNA, the CDR3 is TGTGCCAGCCAGAGGGCAGGACGGGGCTATGGCTACACCCTC. Its translation is CASQRAGRGYGYTL.

For this clonotype: Given the absence of the conserved phenylalanine or tryptophan at the CDR3 end, a read error is likely. V and J are TRBV15 and TRBJ2-7; unclear D gene. The CDR3 length is 15 residues. Trimming pared 0 bases from V and 1 base from J, leaving 10 bases between. Germline-derived CDR1 and CDR2 are LNHNV and YYDKDF (reference sequence). The CDR3 DNA reads as TGTGCCACCAGCAGAGAGGGCGGTAGTTCCTACGAGCAGTACCTC. This translates into CATSREGGSSYEQYL.

The V call is TRBV13, the J call TRBJ2-3, with 11 bases lining up with TRBD2. Trimming took 7 bases from V and 3 from J; bases not matched to a gene: 15. Germline values: CDR1 PRHDT, CDR2 FYEKMQ (reference sequence). This CDR3 has 18 amino acids. The CDR3 loop is CASTSSNRRTSGTDTQYF. The CDR3 region has the DNA TGTGCCAGCACCTCTAGCAATAGAAGGACTAGCGGGACAGATACGCAGTATTTT.

As regards this clonotype: This may be a read error, as it is one base from a much larger clone. The chain is built from TRBV6-6 and TRBJ2-7; 12 bases line up with TRBD1. CDR3 length: 14 residues. Trimming cost V 7 bases and J 5 bases; bases outside gene matches: 6. The germline CDR1 and CDR2 sequences are MNHNY and SVGAGI (reference sequence). The CDR3 coding sequence is TGTGCCAGCAATTCCGGGACAGGGGGCGACGAGCAGTACTTC. This translates into CASNSGTGGDEQYF.

As concerns this clonotype: A much larger clone is a single base away; this may be a read error. The V call is TRBV5-4, the J call TRBJ2-7; TRBD1 matches at 7 bases. J was trimmed by 9 bases and V by 0 bases; bases with no gene match: 18. The germline V gene encodes CDR1 SGHNT and CDR2 YYREEE (reference sequence). CDR3 size: 17 residues. The CDR3 coding sequence is TGTGCCAGCAGCTTGGACAGGGGCCCCGCTGTCGAGGACGGGCAGTACTTC. Encoded protein: CASSLDRGPAVEDGQYF.